Following are 31 T cell receptor beta chains from one sample sequenced in a study of T cells in Graves' hyperthyroidism and ophthalmopathy. Template material for amplifying TCR beta CDR3 regions consisted of RNA transcripts. First-round RT-PCR of the TCR CDR3 relied on the HTBI primer set. Each CDR3 protein gets one entry after TCRdb re-called the multiplex PCR reads with MiXCR. The sample holds fewer than 500,000 distinct CDR3 sequences, approximately 15% seen once. Sequencing used blood. All receptors come from a man aged 25-40 years with Graves' hyperthyroidism that later progressed to Graves' ophthalmopathy.

This clonotype was counted between two and nine times. The chain couples TRBV5-1 to TRBJ1-2; tentatively, D is TRBD1 (5 bases). This CDR3 is 15 amino acids long. Germline V gene data show CDR1 as SGHRS and CDR2 as YFSETQ. Deletions cut 0 bases from V and 3 bases from J, with 12 bases between. The CDR3 sequence: CASSLAGVGDYGYTF. CDR3 bases: TGCGCCAGCAGCTTGGCCGGCGTAGGGGACTATGGCTACACCTTC.

V is TRBV4-1 and J is TRBJ1-6; D is unresolved. The germline V and J ends were trimmed by 4 bases and 0 bases, with 19 bases remaining between them. Germline values: CDR1 MGHRA, CDR2 YSYEKL. The CDR3 covers 19 residues. CDR3 nucleotide sequence: TGCGCCAGCAGCCCCATCGGCCTTCCTCCGAGCTCCTATAATTCACCCCTCCACTTT. It yields the protein CASSPIGLPPSSYNSPLHF.

Only one count was recorded for this clonotype. V usage is TRBV24-1 and J usage is TRBJ2-3, with TRBD2 identical over 10 bases. Per germline, CDR1 KGHDR and CDR2 SFDVKD. This CDR3 has 17 residues. After removal of 1 base from V and 5 bases from J, the junction contained 8 bases not matched to a gene. CDR3 protein: CATSDLNSGGSRDTQYF. The CDR3 bases are TGTGCCACCAGTGATTTAAATAGCGGGGGGTCCAGAGATACGCAGTATTTT.

This clonotype was detected ten times or more. The rearrangement uses TRBV30 and TRBJ1-1, with TRBD1 matching 8 bases. Germline CDR1 GTSNPN, CDR2 SVGIG (reference sequence). V shed 3 bases, J shed 4 bases, and the junction held 4 bases outside the gene matches. The CDR3 has 13 residues. The CDR3 region is CAWRRGQGTEAFF. The CDR3 coding sequence is TGTGCCTGGAGGCGCGGACAGGGCACTGAAGCTTTCTTT.

The chain couples TRBV4-1 to TRBJ1-2; TRBD1 aligns across 8 bases. Germline V gene data show CDR1 as MGHRA and CDR2 as YSYEKL. The CDR3 extends over 14 amino acids. The V and J ends lost 4 bases and 8 bases, in that order; junction bases with no gene match: 9. CDR3 amino acids: CASSPVRTGFGYTF. The CDR3 bases are TGCGCCAGCAGCCCCGTTCGGACAGGGTTCGGCTACACCTTC.

This chain uses TRBV5-8 with TRBJ1-5; D perhaps matches TRBD1 (5 bases). Germline V gene lookup returns CDR1 SGHTS and CDR2 YDEGEE. This CDR3 contains 13 residues. Trimming cost V 4 bases and J 6 bases, with 11 bases left between them. The CDR3 loop is CASSPTRGQPQHF. DNA for the CDR3: TGTGCCAGCAGCCCCACGAGGGGTCAGCCCCAGCATTTT.

The rearrangement uses TRBV2 and TRBJ2-5, with D possibly called TRBD1 or TRBD2 (5 bases each). This CDR3 comprises 14 residues. V dropped 6 bases and J dropped 9 bases, with 20 bases sitting between them. Germline V gene data show CDR1 as SNHLY and CDR2 as FYNNEI. Here the CDR3 reads CASRERGGGEAQYF. The CDR3 coding sequence is TGTGCCAGCAGGGAACGCGGTGGGGGTGAGGCCCAGTACTTC. Using reference TRBV2 and TRBJ2-5 for the parts outside the CDR3, the full variable domain is EPEVTQTPSHQVTQMGQEVILRCVPISNHLYFYWYRQILGQKVEFLVSFYNNEISEKSEIFDDQFSVERPDGSNFTLKIRSTKLEDSAMYFCASRERGGGEAQYFGPGTRLLVL.

The chain employs TRBV27 and TRBJ1-1, with D unresolved. The CDR3 runs to 16 residues. The germline V and J ends were trimmed by 3 bases and 2 bases, with 16 bases remaining between them. Germline assignment: CDR1 MNHEY and CDR2 SMNVEV (reference sequence). This chain's CDR3 is CASSFSQWGSNTEAFF. The CDR3 nucleotides are TGTGCCAGCAGTTTTAGCCAGTGGGGTAGCAACACTGAAGCTTTCTTT.

This clonotype was seen repeatedly, ten times or more. The rearrangement uses TRBV29-1 and TRBJ2-1; D is unresolved. CDR1 is SQVTM and CDR2 is ANQGSEA in the germline V gene. The CDR3 spans 11 residues. The ends were cut back, 8 bases at V and 8 bases at J, with 13 bases in the middle. CDR3 in amino acids: CSPPGRHEQFF. The CDR3 DNA is TGCAGCCCACCTGGGCGACATGAGCAGTTCTTC.

A few counts support this clonotype. The chain uses TRBV29-1 and TRBJ1-2, with D perhaps TRBD1 (5 bases). This CDR3 spans 11 amino acids. Germline lookup yields CDR1 SQVTM and CDR2 ANQGSEA. Deletions cut 3 bases from V and 6 bases from J, with 8 bases between. Here the CDR3 reads CSVEGPNGYTF. The CDR3 nucleotides read TGCAGCGTTGAGGGGCCCAATGGCTACACCTTC.

This clonotype has at least ten counts. The chain combines TRBV12-5 with TRBJ1-5; 8 bases are shared with TRBD1. Germline CDR1 LGHNT, CDR2 FRNRAP. This CDR3 is built from 14 residues. With 7 bases clipped from V and 2 bases from J, the junction kept 4 bases outside the gene matches. For the CDR3, the DNA is TGTGCTAGTGAGCCAGGGGGCCGCAATCAGCCCCAGCATTTT. As protein: CASEPGGRNQPQHF.

Comments on this clonotype: Sequence at one end of the junction differs from germline and may be a read error. The chain carries TRBV28 and TRBJ2-2, with TRBD1 matching 9 bases. The CDR3 length is 17 residues. Germline V CDR1 and CDR2: MDHEN, SYDVKM. CDR3 sequence (DNA): TGTGCTAGCAACCCAGCCGGGACAGGGTACCGGCCCGGGGAGCTGTTTTTT. Translating gives CASNPAGTGYRPGELFF.

This clonotype was seen only a few times. The junction departs from germline at one end; a sequencing error may be responsible. The CDR3: CANSFSGGWYEQYF. The CDR3 DNA reads TGTGCCAACAGTTTTAGCGGGGGATGGTACGAGCAGTACTTC. This rearrangement joins TRBV27 to TRBJ2-7, with 9 bases lining up with TRBD2. Germline CDR1 and CDR2: MNHEY and SMNVEV (reference sequence). This CDR3 has 14 amino acids.

This clonotype has just a few counts. The chain carries TRBV28 and TRBJ2-2; 10 nucleotides agree with TRBD1. The CDR3 is 18 residues long. Germline CDR1 and CDR2: MDHEN and SYDVKM. Unmatched junction bases numbered 15, after V lost 9 bases and J lost 2 bases. In DNA, the CDR3 is TGTGCCAGTTCGATACGGGACAGGGGTTTGGTAAACACCGGGGAGCTGTTTTTT. The encoded protein is CASSIRDRGLVNTGELFF.

This clonotype was counted at least ten times. V and J are TRBV11-2 and TRBJ1-2; no firm D call. V lost 5 bases to trimming and J lost 2 bases, with 15 bases between them. Germline CDR1 reads SGHAT; CDR2 reads FQNNGV. The CDR3 is 15 residues long. CDR3 amino acids: CASSPPQDTNYGYTF. Written as DNA, the CDR3 is TGTGCCAGCAGCCCCCCTCAAGACACCAACTATGGCTACACCTTC.

This clonotype was detected a few times. V usage is TRBV28 and J usage is TRBJ2-6, with a possible D match to TRBD2 (5 bases). Germline CDR1 MDHEN, CDR2 SYDVKM. Deletions cut 3 bases from V and 0 bases from J, with 9 bases between. This CDR3 comprises 16 residues. In DNA, the CDR3 is TGTGCCAGCAGTTTGGGAGACGGCTCTGGGGCCAACGTCCTGACTTTC. Its translation is CASSLGDGSGANVLTF.

This clonotype was detected ten times or more. The V and J genes are TRBV28 and TRBJ2-7; a possible D gene is TRBD2 (6 bases). V was cut by 7 bases and J by 0 bases, with 13 bases left in between. This CDR3 is 14 amino acids long. Germline CDR1 and CDR2: MDHEN and SYDVKM. This CDR3 reads CASTQGDFSYEQYF. For the CDR3, the DNA is TGTGCCAGCACCCAAGGGGACTTCTCCTACGAGCAGTACTTC.

This clonotype was seen at least ten times. The chain links TRBV12-3 or TRBV12-4 to TRBJ2-3; TRBD2 is a possible D gene (5 bases). Trimming removed 7 bases from V and 6 bases from J, with 8 bases in between. The CDR3 runs to 11 residues. The CDR3 loop is CASKLGDTQYF. In nucleotides, the CDR3 is TGTGCCAGCAAACTAGGGGATACGCAGTATTTT.

The chain couples TRBV19 to TRBJ1-5, with D hard to call. The CDR3 spans 13 residues. V was shortened by 0 bases and J by 7 bases, with 7 bases between the two germline ends. From germline, CDR1 is LNHDA and CDR2 SQIVND (reference sequence). The CDR3 is CASSIDRIQPQHF. The CDR3 nucleotides are TGTGCCAGTAGTATAGACAGGATACAGCCCCAGCATTTT.

On this clonotype: A junction end diverges from the germline sequence, so it may reflect a read error. The chain links TRBV2 to TRBJ1-3; D is ambiguous. Germline V lookup: CDR1 SNHLY, CDR2 FYNNEI. CDR3 length: 16 residues. DNA for the CDR3: TGTGCCAGCAGTCCCCAGGTGATCCCCTCTGGAAACACCATATGTTTT. Its translation: CASSPQVIPSGNTICF.

This clonotype was picked up many times. The J gene is TRBJ2-7, the V gene TRBV20-1, with 7 bases that match TRBD1. Germline V gives CDR1 DFQATT, CDR2 SNEGSKA (reference sequence). The CDR3 totals 15 residues. V lost 0 bases to trimming and J lost 2 bases; unmatched junction nucleotides: 7. In DNA form, the CDR3 reads TGCAGTGCTAGAGACCTTTATGGGACAGCCTACGAGCAGTACTTC. It yields the protein CSARDLYGTAYEQYF.

This clonotype was picked up a small number of times. CDR3 nucleotides: TGTGCCAGCAGCGCGCCGGGACAGGGTGGGGATGAGCAGTTCTTC. This translates into CASSAPGQGGDEQFF. V gene TRBV13 combines with J gene TRBJ2-1; 9 positions agree with TRBD1. Germline lookup yields CDR1 PRHDT and CDR2 FYEKMQ (reference sequence). The V and J ends lost 5 bases and 8 bases, in that order; junction bases with no gene match: 10. This CDR3 comprises 15 residues.

This clonotype was counted at least ten times. The V call is TRBV20-1, the J call TRBJ1-6; D remains unclear. CDR3 length equals 15 residues. Germline V gives CDR1 DFQATT, CDR2 SNEGSKA (reference sequence). With 4 bases removed from V and 2 bases from J, the gap between germline ends came to 12 bases. The CDR3 sequence is CSAKRLDPYNSPLHF. As DNA, the CDR3 is TGCAGTGCTAAAAGGCTAGACCCCTATAATTCACCCCTCCACTTT.

This clonotype has at least ten counts. The DNA is omitted, as the CDR3 cannot be located on it reliably, and the CDR3 follows TCRdb's listing. The V call is TRBV5-5, the J call TRBJ1-2. Germline CDR1 and CDR2: SGHKS and YYEKEE (reference sequence). The CDR3 extends over 14 residues, inclusive of both ends. CDR3 protein: CASSSSAINYGYTF.

The chain carries TRBV19 and TRBJ1-5; possible D gene TRBD1, 5 bases. From germline, CDR1 is LNHDA and CDR2 SQIVND (reference sequence). The CDR3 runs 13 residues. V was shortened by 7 bases and J by 4 bases, with 11 bases between the two germline ends. CDR3 sequence: CASTQGLNQPQHF. The DNA of the CDR3 is TGTGCCAGTACCCAGGGCCTTAATCAGCCCCAGCATTTT.

This clonotype has a count of ten or more. V and J are TRBV19 and TRBJ1-1; D gene uncertain. Trimming pared 3 bases from V and 1 base from J, leaving 15 bases between. Germline V CDR1 and CDR2: LNHDA, SQIVND (reference sequence). There are 16 residues in the CDR3. The CDR3 coding sequence is TGTGCCAGTAGTATGTACAGAGGAGGGAAGAACACTGAAGCTTTCTTT. Its protein product is CASSMYRGGKNTEAFF. Combining the CDR3 with reference TRBV19 and TRBJ1-1 gives the whole variable domain DGGITQSPKYLFRKEGQNVTLSCEQNLNHDAMYWYRQDPGQGLRLIYYSQIVNDFQKGDIAEGYSVSREKKESFPLTVTSAQKNPTAFYLCASSMYRGGKNTEAFFGQGTRLTVV.

This clonotype has a count of ten or more. The chain is built from TRBV6-1 and TRBJ2-2, with 7 bases fitting TRBD1. The CDR3 is made up of 14 amino acids. Germline CDR1 and CDR2: MNHNS and SASEGT. With V trimmed by 2 bases and J by 6 bases, 3 bases remained unmatched. This chain's CDR3 is CASSETQGAGELFF. The CDR3, as DNA: TGTGCCAGCAGTGAAACCCAGGGGGCCGGGGAGCTGTTTTTT.

The sample holds many counts of this clonotype. The V gene is TRBV11-3, the J gene TRBJ2-7; D remains ambiguous. This CDR3 region has 12 residues. Trimming removed 2 bases at V and 7 bases at J, with 9 bases between. The germline V gene encodes CDR1 SGHNT and CDR2 YENEEA. CDR3 DNA: TGTGCCAGCAGCTTAAAGAGGATAGAGCAGTACTTC. Translated, it gives CASSLKRIEQYF. Full variable domain (missing parts from reference TRBV11-3 and TRBJ2-7): EAGVVQSPRYKIIEKKQPVAFWCNPISGHNTLYWYLQNLGQGPELLIRYENEEAVDDSQLPKDRFSAERLKGVDSTLKIQPAELGDSAVYLCASSLKRIEQYFGPGTRLTVT.

This clonotype was detected many times. The chain has TRBV12-3 or TRBV12-4 and TRBJ1-1; TRBD1 aligns across 8 bases. J was trimmed by 5 bases and V by 6 bases; bases with no gene match: 5. The CDR3 is 13 amino acids. In DNA, the CDR3 is TGTGCCAGCAGACCAGGGGGCGGGACTGAAGCTTTCTTT. Amino acids: CASRPGGGTEAFF.

The V gene is TRBV9, the J gene TRBJ2-5; 8 bases align to TRBD1. Germline CDR1 and CDR2: SGDLS and YYNGEE. This CDR3 spans 14 amino acids. J gave up 0 bases and V 3 bases, and 1 base lay outside the gene matches. DNA for the CDR3: TGTGCCAGCAGCGAGGGACAGGACCAAGAGACCCAGTACTTC. Its translation is CASSEGQDQETQYF.

This CDR3 is CASSHLQYTNYGYTF. CDR3 DNA sequence: TGTGCCAGCAGTCACTTACAGTATACTAACTATGGCTACACCTTC. The chain joins TRBV7-9 to TRBJ1-2; no clear D. The length of the CDR3 is 15 residues. Germline CDR1 is SEHNR and CDR2 is FQNEAQ (reference sequence). Between the trimmed V and J ends, which lost 6 bases and 0 bases, there was a span of 14 bases.